This T cell receptor beta chain was identified during a study of regulatory dendritic cells for organ transplantation. Trimming shortened V by 4 bases and J by 4 bases, and 10 bases separated the two germline ends. The CDR3 is 13 amino acids. Germline CDR1 reads SNHLY; CDR2 reads FYNNEI. Clones were sequenced by immunoSEQ multiplex PCR, and TCRdb holds only the in-frame ones, with some missing. The repertoire holds over 20,000 clones, about 70% seen once, with around 0.99% in the top ten. This clone was seen a handful of times. This rearrangement joins TRBV2 to TRBJ1-1, with D possibly TRBD1 on 6 matching bases. The sample was memory CD4+ T cells from blood. This sample's subset: CD45RO+ memory T cells. This clonotype was sampled from a human donor in good health. CDR3 protein: CASSVTGRTEAFF. Here the CDR3 DNA reads TGTGCCAGCAGTGTTACAGGGCGCACTGAAGCTTTCTTT.